This T cell receptor (beta chain) was captured in a study of post-analysis software for immune sequencing data. Study context: Courses of disease covered relapsing-remitting, secondary progressive and progressive-relapsing multiple sclerosis. Findings of the study overall: A handful of TRBV segments were significantly more frequent in patients than in controls. TRBV5-6, TRBV5-1 and TRBV20-1 were among these segments.

The CDR3 is 13 residues long. V lost 5 bases and J lost 0, with 8 bases in between. CDR1 is SQVTM, CDR2 ANQGSEA, per germline. About this clonotype itself: The antigen is undetermined.

The TCR beta cDNA libraries carried unique molecular identifiers. Each batch of roughly 1 to 11 million T cells produced hundreds of thousands of cDNA molecules. From the PCR reads, TCRdb called clonotypes with MiXCR, one entry per CDR3 protein. This sample has 600,000 to 750,000 distinct CDR3 sequences, with more than 50% found just once. The chain is built from TRBV29-1 and TRBJ1-5; no clear D. The sequencing input was blood. This TCR was recovered from a girl aged 2 to 9 with multiple sclerosis. This CDR3 reads CSVCSSSNQPQHF. CDR3 DNA sequence: TGCAGCGTTTGCAGTTCTAGCAATCAGCCCCAGCATTTT.